This T cell receptor beta chain was found in a study of patients and donors after allogeneic stem cell transplantation. This clonotype was seen repeatedly, ten times or more. The junction departs from germline at one end; a sequencing error may be responsible. TCRdb recomputed calls from the RT-PCR reads with MiXCR, one row per CDR3 protein. The sample consists of roughly 940,000 distinct CDR3 sequences, about 20% of them appearing once. The length of the CDR3 is 14 residues. Germline assignment: CDR1 SGHRS and CDR2 YFSETQ. The V and J genes are TRBV5-1 and TRBJ1-1, with TRBD1 matching 10 bases. Input material: blood, either unsorted or a sorted T cell fraction (not recorded which). The receptor's source is a human donor who was either an allogeneic HSCT recipient or a stem cell or donor lymphocyte infusion donor (not recorded which). It is not recorded whose cells these are; they may come from a transplant donor. CDR3 in amino acids: CASSLGQGYTEAFF. CDR3 coding DNA: TGTGCCAGCAGCCTGGGACAGGGGTACACTGAAGCTTTCTTT.